In this sample, the clone carrying this T cell receptor (beta chain) turned up many times. Its antigen is undetermined. Conversion of TCR transcripts into cDNA relied on 5'RACE template switching, which added a universal primer site and UMIs. A single record per CDR3 protein comes from TCRdb applying MiXCR to the 5' RACE reads. The sample shows approximately 250,000 distinct CDR3 sequences, about 7% of them seen only once. The data are from a study of T cells after yellow fever vaccination. Study observations and caveats: Weaker overall, the secondary response nonetheless peaked faster (day 5 versus 15). Abundant clonotypes (contaminants from the bulk population) could be present in FACS-sorted repertoires. Few clonotypes appeared in both CD4 and CD8 compartments.

CDR3 size: 15 residues. Trimming removed 5 bases at V and 5 bases at J, with 15 bases between. This material consisted of CD4+ T cells sorted from PBMCs, taken on the day of the yellow fever booster vaccination. The chain has TRBV12-3 or TRBV12-4 and TRBJ2-2, with D unresolved. This receptor was identified in a man in his thirties or forties who received the YFV17D yellow fever vaccine. CDR3 protein: CASSLDIGRTGELFF. CDR3 DNA sequence: TGTGCCAGCAGTCTAGACATCGGGCGGACCGGGGAGCTGTTTTTT.